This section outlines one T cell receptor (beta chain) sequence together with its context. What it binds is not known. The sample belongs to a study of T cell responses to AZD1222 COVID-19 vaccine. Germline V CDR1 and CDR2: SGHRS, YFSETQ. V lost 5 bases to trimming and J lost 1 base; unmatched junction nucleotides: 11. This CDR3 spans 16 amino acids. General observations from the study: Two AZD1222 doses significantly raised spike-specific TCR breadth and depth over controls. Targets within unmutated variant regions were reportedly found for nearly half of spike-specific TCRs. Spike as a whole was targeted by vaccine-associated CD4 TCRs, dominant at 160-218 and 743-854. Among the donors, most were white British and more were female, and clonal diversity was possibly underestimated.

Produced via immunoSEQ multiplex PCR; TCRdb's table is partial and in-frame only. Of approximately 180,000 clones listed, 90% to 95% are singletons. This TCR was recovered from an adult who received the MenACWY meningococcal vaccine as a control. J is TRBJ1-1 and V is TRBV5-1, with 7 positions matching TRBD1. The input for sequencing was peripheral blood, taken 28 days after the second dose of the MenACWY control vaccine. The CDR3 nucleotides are TGCGCCAGCAGTCCGTACGGACAGGCCGCGAACACTGAAGCTTTCTTT. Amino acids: CASSPYGQAANTEAFF.